Shown below are 18 T cell receptor beta chains from a single sample sequenced in a study of T cells after yellow fever vaccination. MiXCR, applied by TCRdb to the 5' RACE reads, yields one record per CDR3 protein. The sample includes under 50,000 distinct CDR3 sequences, about 6.3% seen only once; the top ten take 10%. The sequencing used PBMCs, either bulk or a sorted T-cell subset (CD4+, CD8+, memory, or dextramer-sorted; not recorded which), collected 45 days after the yellow fever booster vaccination. The source is a man aged 25-45 years who received the YFV17D yellow fever vaccine.

V and J are TRBV20-1 and TRBJ2-5; TRBD1 matches at 7 bases. The CDR3 runs 14 residues. Germline-derived CDR1 and CDR2 are DFQATT and SNEGSKA (reference sequence). V shed 3 bases, J shed 1 base, and the junction held 5 bases outside the gene matches. CDR3 sequence reads: CSARETGTQETQYF. Here the CDR3 DNA reads TGCAGTGCTAGGGAGACAGGGACCCAAGAGACCCAGTACTTC.

This clonotype has ten or more counts. V and J are TRBV5-6 and TRBJ2-4, with D perhaps matching TRBD1 (6 bases). CDR3 length equals 14 residues. V gave up 2 bases and J gave up 9 bases, with 15 bases separating them. CDR1 SGHDT and CDR2 YYEEEE come from the germline V gene. CDR3 in amino acids: CASSFQTGLGIQYF. DNA for the CDR3: TGTGCCAGCAGCTTCCAGACAGGTTTAGGCATTCAGTACTTC.

This clonotype was seen ten or more times. The J gene is TRBJ2-6, the V gene TRBV5-1; 7 positions agree with TRBD2. The V segment lost 3 bases and the J segment 0 bases; nucleotides outside the gene matches: 0. Germline V gene lookup returns CDR1 SGHRS and CDR2 YFSETQ. The CDR3 is 15 amino acids. CDR3 residues: CASSWTSSGANVLTF. The CDR3 bases are TGCGCCAGCAGCTGGACTAGCTCTGGGGCCAACGTCCTGACTTTC.

This clonotype was counted a few times. This rearrangement joins TRBV19 to TRBJ2-3; TRBD1 matches at 9 bases. CDR1 and CDR2 from the germline V gene are LNHDA and SQIVND (reference sequence). This CDR3 has 15 residues. J gave up 3 bases and V 5 bases, and 6 bases lay outside the gene matches. CDR3 in amino acids: CASSRGDRVTDTQYF. The CDR3, as DNA: TGTGCCAGTAGTCGCGGGGACAGGGTGACAGATACGCAGTATTTT.

This clonotype was seen many times. The chain joins TRBV7-6 to TRBJ2-1; 12 positions agree with TRBD2. V lost 5 bases, J lost 9 bases, and 8 bases stayed unmatched. The CDR3 extends over 15 amino acids. Germline-derived CDR1 and CDR2 are SGHVS and FNYEAQ. CDR3 nucleotide sequence: TGTGCCAGCAGCCCCCTAGCGGGAGGGCCCTTTGAGCAGTTCTTC. Encoded protein: CASSPLAGGPFEQFF.

This chain uses TRBV4-3 with TRBJ2-2; TRBD1 agrees at 8 bases. Germline CDR1 reads LGHNA; CDR2 reads YSLEER. The V and J ends lost 1 base and 7 bases, in that order; junction bases with no gene match: 5. This CDR3 spans 15 amino acids. CDR3 sequence: CASSQGGQGHGELFF. As DNA, the CDR3 is TGCGCCAGCAGCCAAGGCGGACAGGGCCACGGGGAGCTGTTTTTT.

The table lists this clonotype with many counts. The V gene is TRBV29-1, the J gene TRBJ2-1, with D uncertain. CDR3 length: 12 amino acids. Germline V CDR1 and CDR2: SQVTM, ANQGSEA. Trimming stripped 4 bases from V and 4 bases from J, with 8 bases between. This CDR3 is CSVGPGYNEQFF. The CDR3 bases are TGCAGCGTTGGCCCCGGGTACAATGAGCAGTTCTTC.

This clonotype was counted ten times or more. This chain uses TRBV20-1 with TRBJ1-1; the D gene is possibly TRBD1 (5 bases). The germline V gene has CDR1 DFQATT and CDR2 SNEGSKA (reference sequence). Trimming removed 3 bases at V and 0 bases at J, with 14 bases between. This CDR3 spans 15 amino acids. CDR3 sequence (DNA): TGCAGTGCTAGTTGGGGGTCTTCCTTGAACACTGAAGCTTTCTTT. This gives the protein CSASWGSSLNTEAFF.

This clonotype has more than one count but fewer than ten. The V gene is TRBV29-1, the J gene TRBJ2-7, with D possibly TRBD1 on 5 matching bases. The V gene lost 4 bases and the J gene lost 5 bases, with 15 bases spanning the gap. Germline CDR1 and CDR2: SQVTM and ANQGSEA. This CDR3 spans 13 amino acids. CDR3 bases: TGCAGCGTTGGTATAGGGGCCCTCGACGAGCAGTACTTC. Residues: CSVGIGALDEQYF.

This clonotype was counted ten times or more. The chain is built from TRBV29-1 and TRBJ2-7; 9 bases are a match to TRBD2. J was trimmed by 5 bases and V by 6 bases; bases with no gene match: 8. Germline CDR1 is SQVTM and CDR2 is ANQGSEA. CDR3 length: 13 amino acids. The chain's CDR3 is CSVNGVAGDEQYF. Here the CDR3 DNA reads TGCAGCGTCAACGGGGTAGCGGGAGACGAGCAGTACTTC.

Points on this clonotype: A much larger clone is a single base away; this may be a read error. The chain links TRBV7-2 to TRBJ2-5; D unclear. The germline V and J ends were trimmed by 1 base and 4 bases, with 7 bases remaining between them. There are 13 residues in the CDR3. The germline gives CDR1 SGHTA, CDR2 FQGNSA. CDR3 sequence: CASSLVGVETQYF. The CDR3, as DNA: TGTGCCAGCAGCTTAGTTGGGGTAGAGACCCAGTACTTC.

This chain uses TRBV20-1 with TRBJ2-7; TRBD1 matches 10 bases. The J segment lost 2 bases and the V segment lost 6 bases, leaving 7 bases of the junction unmatched. The CDR3 runs 14 residues. CDR1 is DFQATT, CDR2 SNEGSKA, per germline (reference sequence). This CDR3 is CSARTGTGAYEQYF. Written as DNA, the CDR3 is TGCAGTGCCCGAACCGGGACAGGGGCCTACGAGCAGTACTTC.

This clonotype was found a few times. The chain uses TRBV14 and TRBJ2-1, with 9 positions matching TRBD1. Trimming removed 5 bases from V and 7 bases from J; junction bases left unmatched: 3. This CDR3 is built from 13 residues. Germline V lookup: CDR1 SGHDN, CDR2 FVKESK. The CDR3 nucleotides read TGTGCCAGCAGCGGACAGGGGATTAATGAGCAGTTCTTC. It specifies CASSGQGINEQFF.

This clonotype came up many times. This rearrangement joins TRBV12-3 or TRBV12-4 to TRBJ2-5, with 12 bases lining up with TRBD1. The CDR3 extends over 15 amino acids. J gave up 7 bases and V 4 bases, and 7 bases lay outside the gene matches. CDR3 sequence (DNA): TGTGCCAGCAGTTCTGGGACAGGGGGCGGAGGGACCCAGTACTTC. It specifies CASSSGTGGGGTQYF.

V and J are TRBV28 and TRBJ2-7; either TRBD1 or TRBD2 may fit D (6 bases each). Trimming shortened V by 7 bases and J by 3 bases, and 13 bases separated the two germline ends. Germline values: CDR1 MDHEN, CDR2 SYDVKM. This CDR3 is 13 amino acids long. The CDR3, as DNA: TGTGCCAGCAACCGCGGAGGGGGCTACGAGCAGTACTTC. This sequence encodes CASNRGGGYEQYF.

This clonotype was observed many times. The chain uses TRBV6-2 or TRBV6-3 and TRBJ2-2; 8 bases are a match to TRBD2. V lost 4 bases to trimming and J lost 0 bases; unmatched junction nucleotides: 13. The CDR3 spans 19 residues. The germline V gene encodes CDR1 MNHEY and CDR2 SVGEGT. The CDR3 nucleotides read TGTGCCAGCAGTTCGATTACTCGACTAGCGCACGCGAACACCGGGGAGCTGTTTTTT. As protein: CASSSITRLAHANTGELFF.

There are many counts of this clonotype. The V call is TRBV12-3 or TRBV12-4, the J call TRBJ2-7; 8 nucleotides line up with TRBD2. The CDR3 sequence is 14 residues long. V shed 3 bases and J 7 bases; nucleotides not matched to a gene: 8. In DNA form, the CDR3 reads TGTGCCAGCAGTTTTTCGGGAGGGCCCAGGGAGCAGTACTTC. This sequence encodes CASSFSGGPREQYF.

The CDR3 spells CASSRELATEETQYF. CDR3 bases: TGTGCCAGCAGCCGAGAACTAGCGACCGAAGAGACCCAGTACTTC. This chain connects TRBV7-9 to TRBJ2-5, with 7 bases matching TRBD2. Germline loops: CDR1 SEHNR, CDR2 FQNEAQ (reference sequence). The CDR3 is made up of 15 amino acids. The V gene end was trimmed by 5 bases and the J gene end by 3 bases; junction bases not matched to a gene: 9.